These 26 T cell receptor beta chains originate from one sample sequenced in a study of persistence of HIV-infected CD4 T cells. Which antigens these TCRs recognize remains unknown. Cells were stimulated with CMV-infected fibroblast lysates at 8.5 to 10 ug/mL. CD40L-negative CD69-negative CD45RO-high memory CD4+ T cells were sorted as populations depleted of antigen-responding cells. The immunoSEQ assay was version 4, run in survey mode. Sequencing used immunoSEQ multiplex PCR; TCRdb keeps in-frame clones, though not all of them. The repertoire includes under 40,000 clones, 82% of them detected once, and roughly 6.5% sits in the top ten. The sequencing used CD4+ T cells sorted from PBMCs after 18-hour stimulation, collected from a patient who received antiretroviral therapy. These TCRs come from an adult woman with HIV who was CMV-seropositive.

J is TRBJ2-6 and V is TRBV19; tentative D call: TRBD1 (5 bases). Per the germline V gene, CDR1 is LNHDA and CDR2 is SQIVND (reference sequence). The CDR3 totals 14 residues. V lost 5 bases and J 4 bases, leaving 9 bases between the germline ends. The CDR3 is CASSEGAGANVLTF. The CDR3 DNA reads TGTGCCAGTAGTGAAGGGGCGGGGGCCAACGTCCTGACTTTC. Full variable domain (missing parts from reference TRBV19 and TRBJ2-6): DGGITQSPKYLFRKEGQNVTLSCEQNLNHDAMYWYRQDPGQGLRLIYYSQIVNDFQKGDIAEGYSVSREKKESFPLTVTSAQKNPTAFYLCASSEGAGANVLTFGAGSRLTVL.

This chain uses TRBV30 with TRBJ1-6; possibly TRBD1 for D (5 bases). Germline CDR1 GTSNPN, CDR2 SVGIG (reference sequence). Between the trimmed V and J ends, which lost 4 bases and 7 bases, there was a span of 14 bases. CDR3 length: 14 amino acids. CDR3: CAWKVAGLNSPLHF. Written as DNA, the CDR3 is TGTGCCTGGAAAGTGGCAGGGCTAAATTCACCCCTCCACTTT.

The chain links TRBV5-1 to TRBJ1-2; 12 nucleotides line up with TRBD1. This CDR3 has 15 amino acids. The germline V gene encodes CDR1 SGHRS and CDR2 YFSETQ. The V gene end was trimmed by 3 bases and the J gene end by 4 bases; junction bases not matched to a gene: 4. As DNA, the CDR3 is TGCGCCAGCAGCTCCGGGACAGGGGGCTTCTATGGCTACACCTTC. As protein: CASSSGTGGFYGYTF.

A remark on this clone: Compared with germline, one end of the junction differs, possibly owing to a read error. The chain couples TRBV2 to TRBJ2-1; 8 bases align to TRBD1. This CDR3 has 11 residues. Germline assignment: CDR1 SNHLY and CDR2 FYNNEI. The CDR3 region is CASNREDRVVF. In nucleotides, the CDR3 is TGTGCCAGCAACAGGGAGGACAGGGTGGTCTTC.

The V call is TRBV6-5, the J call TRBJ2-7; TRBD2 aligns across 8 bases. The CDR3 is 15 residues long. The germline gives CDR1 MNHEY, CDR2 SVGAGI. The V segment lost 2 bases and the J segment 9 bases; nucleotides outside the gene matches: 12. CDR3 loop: CASSYIAGGDTGQYF. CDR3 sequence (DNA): TGTGCCAGCAGTTACATCGCCGGGGGGGATACGGGGCAGTACTTC.

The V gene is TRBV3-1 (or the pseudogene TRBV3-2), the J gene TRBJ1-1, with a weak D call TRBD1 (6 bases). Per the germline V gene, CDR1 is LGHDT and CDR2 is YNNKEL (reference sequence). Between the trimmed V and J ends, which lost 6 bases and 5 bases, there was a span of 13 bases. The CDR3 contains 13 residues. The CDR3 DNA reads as TGTGCCAGCAGACCCAGGGGAGGAACTGAAGCTTTCTTT. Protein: CASRPRGGTEAFF.

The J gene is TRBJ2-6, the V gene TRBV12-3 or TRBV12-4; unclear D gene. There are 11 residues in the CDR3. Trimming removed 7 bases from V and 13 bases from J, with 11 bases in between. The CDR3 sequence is CASTLESVLTF. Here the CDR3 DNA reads TGTGCCAGCACCCTTGAGTCAGTCCTGACTTTC.

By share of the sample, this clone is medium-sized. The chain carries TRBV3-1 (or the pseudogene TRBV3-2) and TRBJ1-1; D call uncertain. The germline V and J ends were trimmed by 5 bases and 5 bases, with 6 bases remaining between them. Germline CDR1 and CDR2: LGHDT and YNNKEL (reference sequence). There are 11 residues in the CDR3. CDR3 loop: CASSGRTEAFF. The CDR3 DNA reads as TGTGCCAGCAGCGGGCGGACTGAAGCTTTCTTT.

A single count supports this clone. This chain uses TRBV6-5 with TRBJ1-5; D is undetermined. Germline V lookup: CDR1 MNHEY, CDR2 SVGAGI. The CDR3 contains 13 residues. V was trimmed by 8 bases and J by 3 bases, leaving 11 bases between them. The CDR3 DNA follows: TGTGCCAGCGCGGAGGGTAACAATCAGCCCCAGCATTTT. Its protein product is CASAEGNNQPQHF.

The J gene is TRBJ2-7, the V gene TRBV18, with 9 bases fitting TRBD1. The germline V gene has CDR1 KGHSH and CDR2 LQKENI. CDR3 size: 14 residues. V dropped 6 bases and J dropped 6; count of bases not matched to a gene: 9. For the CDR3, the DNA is TGTGCCAGCTCGCCCGGGACAGGGTATCTCGAGCAGTACTTC. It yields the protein CASSPGTGYLEQYF.

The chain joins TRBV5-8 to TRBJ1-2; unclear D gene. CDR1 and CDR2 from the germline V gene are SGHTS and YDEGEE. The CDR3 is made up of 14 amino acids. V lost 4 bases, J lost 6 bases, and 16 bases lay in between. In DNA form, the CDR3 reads TGTGCCAGCAGCCTGCCCCCTAGACGTGATGGCTACACCTTC. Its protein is CASSLPPRRDGYTF.

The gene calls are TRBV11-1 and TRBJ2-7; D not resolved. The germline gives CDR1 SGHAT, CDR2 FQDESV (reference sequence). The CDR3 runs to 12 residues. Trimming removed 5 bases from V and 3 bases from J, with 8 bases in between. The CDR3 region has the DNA TGTGCCAGCAGCCGCGGTTACTACGAGCAGTACTTC. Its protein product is CASSRGYYEQYF.

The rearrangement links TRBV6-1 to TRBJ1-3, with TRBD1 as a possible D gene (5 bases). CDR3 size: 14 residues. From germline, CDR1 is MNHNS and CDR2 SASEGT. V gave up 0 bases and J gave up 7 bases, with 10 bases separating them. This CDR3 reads CASSEAGLINTIYF. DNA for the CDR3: TGTGCCAGCAGTGAAGCGGGACTCATTAACACCATATATTTT.

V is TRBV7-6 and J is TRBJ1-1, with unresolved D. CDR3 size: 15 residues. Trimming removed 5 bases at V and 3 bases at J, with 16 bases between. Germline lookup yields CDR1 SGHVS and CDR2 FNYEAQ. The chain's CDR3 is CASSPSLGSDTEAFF. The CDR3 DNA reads TGTGCCAGCAGCCCGTCTCTGGGCTCGGACACTGAAGCTTTCTTT.

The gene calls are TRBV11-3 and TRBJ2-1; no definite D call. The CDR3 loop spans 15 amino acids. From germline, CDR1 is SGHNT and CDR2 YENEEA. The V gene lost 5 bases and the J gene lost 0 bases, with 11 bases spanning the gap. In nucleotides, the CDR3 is TGTGCCAGCAGCGCTAGGGCTAGCTCCTACAATGAGCAGTTCTTC. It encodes CASSARASSYNEQFF.

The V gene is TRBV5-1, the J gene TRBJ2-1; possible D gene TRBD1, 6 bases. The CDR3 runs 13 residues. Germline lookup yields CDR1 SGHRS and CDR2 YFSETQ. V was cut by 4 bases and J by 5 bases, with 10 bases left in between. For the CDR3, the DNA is TGCGCCAGCAGCATCGGACAGAACAATGAGCAGTTCTTC. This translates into CASSIGQNNEQFF. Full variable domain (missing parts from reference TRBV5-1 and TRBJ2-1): KAGVTQTPRYLIKTRGQQVTLSCSPISGHRSVSWYQQTPGQGLQFLFEYFSETQRNKGNFPGRFSGRQFSNSRSEMNVSTLELGDSALYLCASSIGQNNEQFFGPGTRLTVL.

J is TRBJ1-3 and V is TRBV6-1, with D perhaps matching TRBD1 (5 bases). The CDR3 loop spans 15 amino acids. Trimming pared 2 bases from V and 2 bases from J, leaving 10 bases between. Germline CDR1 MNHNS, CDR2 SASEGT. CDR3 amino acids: CASSEQGSPGNTIYF. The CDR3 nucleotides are TGTGCCAGCAGTGAACAGGGATCACCTGGAAACACCATATATTTT.

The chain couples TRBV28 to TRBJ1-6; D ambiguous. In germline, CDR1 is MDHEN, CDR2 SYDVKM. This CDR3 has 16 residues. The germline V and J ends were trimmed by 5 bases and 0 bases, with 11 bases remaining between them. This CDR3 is CASSRSDFSYNSPLHF. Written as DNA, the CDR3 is TGTGCCAGCAGTCGATCTGATTTCTCCTATAATTCACCCCTCCACTTT.

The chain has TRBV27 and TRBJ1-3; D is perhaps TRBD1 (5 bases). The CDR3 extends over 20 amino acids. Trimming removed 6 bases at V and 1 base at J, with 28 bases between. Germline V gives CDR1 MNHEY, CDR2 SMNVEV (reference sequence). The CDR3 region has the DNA TGTGCCAGCAGGCGAACCTCCGGGACGTATTCCTCGGGGTCTGGAAACACCATATATTTT. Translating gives CASRRTSGTYSSGSGNTIYF.

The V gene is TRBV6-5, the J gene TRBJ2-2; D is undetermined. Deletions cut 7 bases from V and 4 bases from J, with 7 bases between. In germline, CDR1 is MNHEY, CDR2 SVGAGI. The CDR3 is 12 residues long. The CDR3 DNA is TGTGCCAGCACCTCGGGCACCGGGGAGCTGTTTTTT. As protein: CASTSGTGELFF.

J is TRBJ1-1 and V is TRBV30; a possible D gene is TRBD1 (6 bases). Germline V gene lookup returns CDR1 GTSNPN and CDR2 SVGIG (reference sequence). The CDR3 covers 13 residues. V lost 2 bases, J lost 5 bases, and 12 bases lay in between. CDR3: CAWSKGGETEAFF. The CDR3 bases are TGTGCCTGGAGTAAGGGGGGGGAAACTGAAGCTTTCTTT.

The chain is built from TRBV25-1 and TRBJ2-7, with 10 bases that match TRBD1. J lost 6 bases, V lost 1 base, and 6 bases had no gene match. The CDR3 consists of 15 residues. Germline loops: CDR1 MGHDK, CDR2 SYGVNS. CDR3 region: CASSEFGTGAGEQYF. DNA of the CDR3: TGTGCCAGCAGTGAATTTGGGACAGGGGCGGGCGAGCAGTACTTC.

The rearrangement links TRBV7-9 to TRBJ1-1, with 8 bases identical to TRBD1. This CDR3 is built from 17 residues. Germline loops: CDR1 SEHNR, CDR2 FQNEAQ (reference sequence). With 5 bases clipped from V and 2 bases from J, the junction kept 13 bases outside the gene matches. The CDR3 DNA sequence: TGTGCCAGCAGCCCCGGACAGGGTAGGGCCTTAAACACTGAAGCTTTCTTT. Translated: CASSPGQGRALNTEAFF. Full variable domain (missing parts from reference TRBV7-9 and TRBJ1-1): DTGVSQNPRHKITKRGQNVTFRCDPISEHNRLYWYRQTLGQGPEFLTYFQNEAQLEKSRLLSDRFSAERPKGSFSTLEIQRTEQGDSAMYLCASSPGQGRALNTEAFFGQGTRLTVV.

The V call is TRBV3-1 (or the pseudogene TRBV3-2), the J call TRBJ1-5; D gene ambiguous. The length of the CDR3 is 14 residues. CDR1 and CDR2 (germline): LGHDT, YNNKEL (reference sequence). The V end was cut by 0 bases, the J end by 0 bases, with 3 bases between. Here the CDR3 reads CASSQEYSNQPQHF. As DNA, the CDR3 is TGTGCCAGCAGCCAAGAATATAGCAATCAGCCCCAGCATTTT.

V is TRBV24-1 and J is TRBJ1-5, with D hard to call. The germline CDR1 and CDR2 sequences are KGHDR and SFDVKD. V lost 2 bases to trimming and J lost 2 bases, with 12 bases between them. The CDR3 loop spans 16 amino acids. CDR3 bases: TGTGCCACCAGTGATTCAAAAGCTGCCGGCAATCAGCCCCAGCATTTT. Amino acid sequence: CATSDSKAAGNQPQHF.

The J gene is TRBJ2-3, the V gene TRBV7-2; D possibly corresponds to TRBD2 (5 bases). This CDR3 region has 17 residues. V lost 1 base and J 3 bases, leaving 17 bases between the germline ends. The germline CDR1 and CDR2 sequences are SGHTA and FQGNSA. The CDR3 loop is CASSLGRRAEQTDTQYF. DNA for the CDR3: TGTGCCAGCAGCTTAGGACGGCGAGCGGAACAGACAGATACGCAGTATTTT.